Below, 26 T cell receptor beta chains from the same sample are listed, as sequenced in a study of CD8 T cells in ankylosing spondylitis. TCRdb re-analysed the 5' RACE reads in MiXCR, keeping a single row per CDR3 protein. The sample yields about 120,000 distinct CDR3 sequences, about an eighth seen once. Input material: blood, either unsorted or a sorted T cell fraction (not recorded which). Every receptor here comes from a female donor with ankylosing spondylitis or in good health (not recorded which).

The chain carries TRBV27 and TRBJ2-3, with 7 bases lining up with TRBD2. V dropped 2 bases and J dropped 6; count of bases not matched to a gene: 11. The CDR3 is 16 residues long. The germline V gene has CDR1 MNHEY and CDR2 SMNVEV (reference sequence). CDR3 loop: CASSLGGPGGGDTQYF. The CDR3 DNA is TGTGCCAGCAGTTTAGGTGGGCCGGGAGGCGGTGATACGCAGTATTTT.

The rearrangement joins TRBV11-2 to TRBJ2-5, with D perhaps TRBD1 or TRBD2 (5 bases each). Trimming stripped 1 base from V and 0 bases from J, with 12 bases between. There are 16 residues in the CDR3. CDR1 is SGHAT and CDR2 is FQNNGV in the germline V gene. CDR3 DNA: TGTGCCAGCAGCTTAGGTATAGGGACGTACCAAGAGACCCAGTACTTC. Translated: CASSLGIGTYQETQYF.

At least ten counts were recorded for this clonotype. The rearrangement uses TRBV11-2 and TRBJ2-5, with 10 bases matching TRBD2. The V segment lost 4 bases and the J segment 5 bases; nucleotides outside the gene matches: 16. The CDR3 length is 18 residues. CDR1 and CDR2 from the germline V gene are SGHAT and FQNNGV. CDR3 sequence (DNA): TGTGCCAGCAGCTCAGTTCTAGCGGGGGAAATTGGTTCGGAGACCCAGTACTTC. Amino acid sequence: CASSSVLAGEIGSETQYF.

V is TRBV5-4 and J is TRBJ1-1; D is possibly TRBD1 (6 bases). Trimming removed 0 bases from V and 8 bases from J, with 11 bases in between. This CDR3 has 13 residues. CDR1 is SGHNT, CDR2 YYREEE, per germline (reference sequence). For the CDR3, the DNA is TGTGCCAGCAGCTTGGCCGGGGGCAGGGAAGCTTTCTTT. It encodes CASSLAGGREAFF. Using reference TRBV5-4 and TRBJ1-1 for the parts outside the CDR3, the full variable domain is ETGVTQSPTHLIKTRGQQVTLRCSSQSGHNTVSWYQQALGQGPQFIFQYYREEENGRGNFPPRFSGLQFPNYSSELNVNALELDDSALYLCASSLAGGREAFFGQGTRLTVV.

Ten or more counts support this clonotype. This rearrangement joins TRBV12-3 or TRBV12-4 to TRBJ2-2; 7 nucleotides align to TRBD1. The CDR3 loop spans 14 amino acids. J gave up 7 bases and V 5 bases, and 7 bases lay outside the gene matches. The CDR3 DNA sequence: TGTGCCAGCAGTCTAGGGGGCGCGGGCGGGGAGCTGTTTTTT. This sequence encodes CASSLGGAGGELFF.

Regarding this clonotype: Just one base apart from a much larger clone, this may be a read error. Here the CDR3 reads CVSRVVDEQFF. The CDR3 bases are TGCGTCAGCAGGGTGGTGGATGAGCAGTTCTTC. The chain recombines TRBV5-1 with TRBJ2-1, with a weak D call TRBD1 (5 bases). Per the germline V gene, CDR1 is SGHRS and CDR2 is YFSETQ. The CDR3 is 11 amino acids.

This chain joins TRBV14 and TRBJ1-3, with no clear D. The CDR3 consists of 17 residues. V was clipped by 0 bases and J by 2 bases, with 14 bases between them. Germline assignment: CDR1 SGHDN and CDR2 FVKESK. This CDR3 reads CASSQDFWAGTGNTIYF. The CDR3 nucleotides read TGTGCCAGCAGCCAAGATTTTTGGGCCGGGACTGGAAACACCATATATTTT. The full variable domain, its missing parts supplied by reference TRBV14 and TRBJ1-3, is EAGVTQFPSHSVIEKGQTVTLRCDPISGHDNLYWYRRVMGKEIKFLLHFVKESKQDESGMPNNRFLAERTGGTYSTLKVQPAELEDSGVYFCASSQDFWAGTGNTIYFGEGSWLTVV.

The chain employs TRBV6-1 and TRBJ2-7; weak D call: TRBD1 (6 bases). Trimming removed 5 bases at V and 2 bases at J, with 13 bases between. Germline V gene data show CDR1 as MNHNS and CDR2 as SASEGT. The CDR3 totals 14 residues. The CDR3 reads CASSLAGAAYEQYF. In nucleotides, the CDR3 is TGTGCCAGCAGTCTCGCAGGGGCGGCCTACGAGCAGTACTTC.

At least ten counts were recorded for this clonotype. This CDR3 reads CASSPNRAAGYTF. The CDR3 bases are TGTGCCAGCAGCCCCAACAGGGCTGCTGGCTACACCTTC. The chain joins TRBV3-1 to TRBJ1-2; maybe TRBD1 (6 bases). CDR3 size: 13 residues. Looked up from germline, CDR1 is LGHDT and CDR2 is YNNKEL (reference sequence). V lost 4 bases, J lost 7 bases, and 13 bases lay in between.

The CDR3 bases are TGTGCCAGCAGCTTATTGGGGGGGAGCGGTGAAAAACTGTTTTTT. Amino acid sequence: CASSLLGGSGEKLFF. The chain uses TRBV7-2 and TRBJ1-4; D possibly corresponds to TRBD1 (5 bases). The CDR3 consists of 15 residues. Germline CDR1 is SGHTA and CDR2 is FQGNSA. With 2 bases removed from V and 7 bases from J, the gap between germline ends came to 14 bases.

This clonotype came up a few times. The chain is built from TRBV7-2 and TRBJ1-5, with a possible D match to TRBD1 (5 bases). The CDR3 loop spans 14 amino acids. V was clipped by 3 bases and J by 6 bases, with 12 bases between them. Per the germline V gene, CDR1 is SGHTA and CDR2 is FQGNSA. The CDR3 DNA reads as TGTGCCAGCAGCTTGGTTGAGGGGAGTCAGCCCCAGCATTTT. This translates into CASSLVEGSQPQHF.

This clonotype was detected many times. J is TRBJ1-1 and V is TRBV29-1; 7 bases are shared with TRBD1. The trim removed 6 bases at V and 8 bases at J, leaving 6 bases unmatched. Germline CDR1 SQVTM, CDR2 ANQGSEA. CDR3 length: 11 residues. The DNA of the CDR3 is TGCAGCGTCCAAAGGGGGCGGGAAGCTTTCTTT. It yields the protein CSVQRGREAFF. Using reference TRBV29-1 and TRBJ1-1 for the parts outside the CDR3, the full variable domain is SAVISQKPSRDICQRGTSLTIQCQVDSQVTMMFWYRQQPGQSLTLIATANQGSEATYESGFVIDKFPISRPNLTFSTLTVSNMSPEDSSIYLCSVQRGREAFFGQGTRLTVV.

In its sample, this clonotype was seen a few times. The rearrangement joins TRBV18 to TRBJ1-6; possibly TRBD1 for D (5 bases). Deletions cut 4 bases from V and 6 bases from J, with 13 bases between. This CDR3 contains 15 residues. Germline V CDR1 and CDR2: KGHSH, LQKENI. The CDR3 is CASSQLTRGNSPLHF. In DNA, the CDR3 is TGTGCCAGCTCACAACTTACGAGGGGTAATTCACCCCTCCACTTT.

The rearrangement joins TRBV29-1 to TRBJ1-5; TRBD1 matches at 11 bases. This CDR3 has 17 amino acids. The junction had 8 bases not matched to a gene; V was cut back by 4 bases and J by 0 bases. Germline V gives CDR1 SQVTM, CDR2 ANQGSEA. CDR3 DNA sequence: TGCAGCGTTGGGATTGGACAGGGGGCTTATAGCAATCAGCCCCAGCATTTT. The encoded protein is CSVGIGQGAYSNQPQHF.

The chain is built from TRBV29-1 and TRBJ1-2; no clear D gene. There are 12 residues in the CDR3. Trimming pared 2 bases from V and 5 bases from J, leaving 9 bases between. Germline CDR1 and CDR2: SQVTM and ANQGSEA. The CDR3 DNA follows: TGCAGCGTTGAAAACCCTACTTATGGCTACACCTTC. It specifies CSVENPTYGYTF.

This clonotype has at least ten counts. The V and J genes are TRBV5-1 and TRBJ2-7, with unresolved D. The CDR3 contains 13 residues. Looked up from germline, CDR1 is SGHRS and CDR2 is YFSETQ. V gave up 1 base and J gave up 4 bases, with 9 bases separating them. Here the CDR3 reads CASSLNGFYEQYF. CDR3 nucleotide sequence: TGCGCCAGCAGCTTGAACGGATTTTACGAGCAGTACTTC.

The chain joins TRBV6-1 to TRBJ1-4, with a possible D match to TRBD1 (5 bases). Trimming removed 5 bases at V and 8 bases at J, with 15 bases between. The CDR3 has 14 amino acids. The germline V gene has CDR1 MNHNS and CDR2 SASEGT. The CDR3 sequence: CASSQHQGREKLFF. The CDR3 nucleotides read TGTGCCAGCAGTCAACACCAGGGAAGAGAAAAACTGTTTTTT.

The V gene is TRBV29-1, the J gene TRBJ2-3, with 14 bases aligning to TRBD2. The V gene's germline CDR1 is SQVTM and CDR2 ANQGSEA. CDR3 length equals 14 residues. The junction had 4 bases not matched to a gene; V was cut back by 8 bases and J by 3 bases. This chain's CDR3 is CSLGLAGGTDTQYF. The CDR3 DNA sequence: TGCAGCCTCGGACTAGCGGGAGGTACAGATACGCAGTATTTT.

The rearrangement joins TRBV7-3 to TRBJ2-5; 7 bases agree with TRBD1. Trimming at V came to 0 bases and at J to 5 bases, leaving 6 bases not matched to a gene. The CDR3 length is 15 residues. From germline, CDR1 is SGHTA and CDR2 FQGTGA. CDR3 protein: CASSLTNSRGETQYF. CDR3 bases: TGTGCCAGCAGCTTAACGAATTCCAGGGGGGAGACCCAGTACTTC.

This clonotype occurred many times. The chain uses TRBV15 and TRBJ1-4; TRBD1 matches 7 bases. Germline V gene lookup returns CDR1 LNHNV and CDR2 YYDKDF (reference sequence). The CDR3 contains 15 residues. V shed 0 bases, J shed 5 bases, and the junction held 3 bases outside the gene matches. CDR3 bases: TGTGCCACCAGCAGAGAAGACAGGGCGAATGAAAAACTGTTTTTT. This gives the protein CATSREDRANEKLFF.

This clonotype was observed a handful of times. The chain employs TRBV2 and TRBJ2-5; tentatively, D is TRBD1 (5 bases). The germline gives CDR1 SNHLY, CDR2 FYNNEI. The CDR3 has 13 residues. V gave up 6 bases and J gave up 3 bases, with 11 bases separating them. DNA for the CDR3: TGTGCCAGCAGCTTTTGGGGCAAAGAGACCCAGTACTTC. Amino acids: CASSFWGKETQYF. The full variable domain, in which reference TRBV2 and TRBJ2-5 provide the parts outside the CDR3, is EPEVTQTPSHQVTQMGQEVILRCVPISNHLYFYWYRQILGQKVEFLVSFYNNEISEKSEIFDDQFSVERPDGSNFTLKIRSTKLEDSAMYFCASSFWGKETQYFGPGTRLLVL.

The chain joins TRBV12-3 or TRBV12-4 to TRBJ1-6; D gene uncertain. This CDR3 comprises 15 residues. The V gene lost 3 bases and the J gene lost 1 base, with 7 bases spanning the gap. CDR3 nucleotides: TGTGCCAGCAGTTTGGGGAAATCCTATAATTCACCCCTCCACTTT. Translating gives CASSLGKSYNSPLHF.

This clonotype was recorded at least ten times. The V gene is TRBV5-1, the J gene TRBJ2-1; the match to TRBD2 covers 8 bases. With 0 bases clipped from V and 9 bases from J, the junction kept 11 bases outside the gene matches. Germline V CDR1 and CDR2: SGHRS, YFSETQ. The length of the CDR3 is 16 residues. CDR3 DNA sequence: TGCGCCAGCAGCTTGGCCGGGACGGGGGGGCTCTCTGAGCAGTTCTTC. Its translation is CASSLAGTGGLSEQFF.

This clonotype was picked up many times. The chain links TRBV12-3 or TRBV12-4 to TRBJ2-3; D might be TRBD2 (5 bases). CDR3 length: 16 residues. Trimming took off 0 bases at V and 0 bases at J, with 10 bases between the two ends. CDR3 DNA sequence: TGTGCCAGCAGTTTAGCCGGCACGGGGAGCACAGATACGCAGTATTTT. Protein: CASSLAGTGSTDTQYF.

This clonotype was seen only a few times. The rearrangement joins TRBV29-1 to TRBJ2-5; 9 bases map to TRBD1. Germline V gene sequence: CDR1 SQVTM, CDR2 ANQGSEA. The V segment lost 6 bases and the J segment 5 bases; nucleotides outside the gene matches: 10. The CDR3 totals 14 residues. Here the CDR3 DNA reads TGCAGCGTGGCCGGGACAGGGAAGCGGGAGACCCAGTACTTC. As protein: CSVAGTGKRETQYF.

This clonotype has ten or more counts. The CDR3 coding sequence is TGCAGTGCTAGTGCGCCGAAACCAATTCAGGGCGAGCAGTTCTTC. This codes for CSASAPKPIQGEQFF. The V call is TRBV20-1, the J call TRBJ2-1, with D possibly TRBD1 on 5 matching bases. The length of the CDR3 is 15 residues. Trimming removed 3 bases from V and 10 bases from J, with 22 bases in between. Germline CDR1 reads DFQATT; CDR2 reads SNEGSKA (reference sequence).